The rows below give T cell receptor beta chains drawn from one sample of a study of T cell changes during pregnancy in multiple sclerosis. Profiled with immunoSEQ multiplex PCR; TCRdb holds only in-frame clones, not every one. The table records about 110,000 clones, 90% to 95% of them present only once. The material was peripheral blood, obtained after pregnancy. These receptors were obtained from a female donor with multiple sclerosis, enrolled in a pregnancy study. The CDR3 runs from the conserved cysteine through the conserved F or W. A D gene is named only where the DNA matches it firmly. Clone size is shown for a subset of rows, as once, few, many or a class of expanded clone.

d_gene	v_gene	abundance	j_gene	CDR3aa	CDR3nt
.	TRBV9	once	TRBJ2-3	CASSVALTPTDTQYF	TGTGCCAGCAGCGTAGCCCTGACACCCACAGATACGCAGTATTTT
.	TRBV25-1	.	TRBJ1-2	CASSEFFEGADYGYTF	TGTGCCAGCAGTGAATTTTTCGAGGGCGCAGACTATGGCTACACCTTC
TRBD1	TRBV19	.	TRBJ1-1	CASSIGGQGAITEAFF	TGTGCCAGTAGTATAGGGGGACAGGGGGCGATCACTGAAGCTTTCTTT
.	TRBV6-1	.	TRBJ1-2	CASIMAPPYGYTF	TGTGCCAGCATCATGGCCCCACCCTATGGCTACACCTTC
.	TRBV10-3	.	TRBJ1-4	CAIARGLNEKLFF	TGTGCCATCGCCAGGGGCCTTAATGAAAAACTGTTTTTT
.	TRBV7-8	few	TRBJ1-6	CASSLSGDSPLHF	TGTGCCAGCAGCTTATCGGGGGATTCACCCCTCCACTTT
.	TRBV7-2	.	TRBJ1-1	CASSSGALLMNTEAFF	TGTGCCAGCAGCTCTGGAGCACTCTTGATGAACACTGAAGCTTTCTTT
.	TRBV30	.	TRBJ1-2	CAGRDNLNYGYTF	TGTGCCGGCCGGGACAACCTTAACTATGGCTACACCTTC
.	TRBV7-7	.	TRBJ2-7	CASSLGVSYEQYF	TGTGCTAGCAGCTTAGGAGTCTCCTACGAGCAGTACTTC
.	TRBV7-7	.	TRBJ2-1	CASSFALSSYNEQFF	TGTGCTAGCAGCTTCGCGTTAAGCTCCTACAATGAGCAGTTCTTC
TRBD1	TRBV7-3	once	TRBJ2-7	CASSRLLTGYLDEQYF	TGTGCCAGCAGCCGCCTATTGACAGGGTATCTCGACGAGCAGTACTTC